This record covers a single T cell receptor (beta chain). Its antigen is unknown. No clone much larger than this one lies a single base away; base qualities are absent. The sample's time point label, in plain terms: after neoadjuvant nivolumab, at surgical resection. None of the patients had received prior systemic or radiation treatment, and all were newly diagnosed with stage II-IVA oral cavity squamous cell carcinoma. The cohort was made up of patients with locally advanced, HPV-negative oral cavity squamous cell carcinoma. Peripheral blood mononuclear cells were analyzed directly and were not maintained or expanded in culture. The samples were drawn from a longitudinal correlative study tied to a single-arm phase II trial testing neoadjuvant nivolumab in oral cavity squamous cell carcinoma. Subject-matched pre- and post-treatment PBMCs and tumors from three responders and three non-responders were subjected to genomic DNA-based TCRbeta sequencing. Peripheral blood mononuclear cells were drawn once before nivolumab treatment and a second time after treatment, when surgery took place. The Maxwell RSC DNA from Cells kit was used to extract genomic DNA from PBMCs.

Taken from the germline V gene, the CDR1 and CDR2 loops are MDHEN and SYDVKM. The cysteine opens and the phenylalanine closes a CDR3 of 13 amino acids. Left in the record is the CDR3 DNA by itself, 39 bases read in frame from the first base. V is cut by 5 bases and J by 5 bases, and the space between the germline ends is 12 bases. This sample stems from a study of neoadjuvant anti-PD-1 for oral cavity cancer (TCRdb year 2021). With regard to the full study: Patients mostly received three to four biweekly doses of nivolumab at 3 mg/kg before curative-intent surgical resection. Patients without progression received a fourth nivolumab dose around day 43 and underwent definitive surgical resection on days 50-56. Under RECIST 1.1, a patient counted as a responder if showing complete response, partial response or stable disease, and as a non-responder if showing progression. The parent correlative cohort included some 13 patients, with an approximately 34% response rate. Broader findings and caveats from the paper: Only a few patients per response group were included in the TCR analyses, and the authors called for validation in larger cohorts. After neoadjuvant nivolumab, T cell clonality (Gini index) in PBMCs was significantly higher in non-responders than in responders. Higher pretreatment blood Treg/Th17 ratios correlated with both higher pretreatment blood TCRbeta clonality and lower post-treatment tumor TCRbeta clonality.

For deep sequencing of PBMC libraries, mostly about 0.45 ug of input genomic DNA was used, and six replicates were run per sample. The immunoSEQ hsTCRbeta kit was used to prepare TCRbeta libraries, following the manufacturer's instructions. The finished libraries were brought together in one pool at about 2.8 nM, which was then read using an Illumina NovaSeq 6000 S4 flow cell. In the original analysis: The immunoSEQ Analyzer was used for raw data preprocessing and quality control. The analysis was limited to productive rearrangements, and each clonotype was defined by a unique CDR3 amino acid sequence. Using the R package tcR, the researchers computed the Gini-Simpson index as their estimate of repertoire clonality. Gini indices were compared with Student's t test, and associations with tumor size change were assessed by Pearson correlation. TCRdb retrieved this table from immuneACCESS and kept in-frame rearrangements only. Not all clones are present; in checked studies, unresolved V genes account for under half, and no reason is known for the remainder. The DNA gave D and trimming, while V, J and clone size come from that table. Recorded for this sample are 11,000 to 15,000 clones; around 70% of them occurred a single time. The ten largest clones represent 2% to 3% of the sample.

The receptor was derived from a person aged 40-85 years with oral cavity squamous cell carcinoma. Material: PBMCs, obtained after nivolumab (anti-PD-1) treatment. The rearrangement joined TRBV28 to TRBJ1-2, with the D gene call left open. The CDR3 protein: CASSNGGPYGYTF. In nucleotide form, the sequence is TGTGCCAGCAGTAACGGAGGGCCGTATGGCTACACCTTC.